This passage covers 16 T cell receptor beta chains from one sample sequenced in a study of healthy donors' naive CD4 and CD8 T cells. Starting from roughly 0.55 ug of total RNA, TCR libraries were made with linear amplification. TCRdb itself ran the reads through MiXCR, one entry per CDR3 protein. The sample holds 150,000 to 200,000 distinct CDR3 sequences, 65% to 80% seen once. Sequenced: naive CD4+ and CD8+ T cells sorted from blood, pooled from several donors. The receptors stem from a pool of human donors in good health; the sample pools cells from several healthy donors.

In DNA form, the CDR3 reads TGCAGCGCCGGTAGCCCCTACGAGCAGTACTTC. It translates to CSAGSPYEQYF. V and J are TRBV29-1 and TRBJ2-7; D call uncertain. V was cut by 7 bases and J by 2 bases, with 9 bases left in between. The CDR3 extends over 11 amino acids. Germline assignment: CDR1 SQVTM and CDR2 ANQGSEA.

The V call is TRBV27, the J call TRBJ2-7; D gene uncertain. Germline V lookup: CDR1 MNHEY, CDR2 SMNVEV (reference sequence). V dropped 5 bases and J dropped 2 bases, with 13 bases sitting between them. The CDR3 spans 14 residues. The CDR3 reads CASSHGPTAYEQYF. The CDR3 nucleotides read TGTGCCAGCAGTCACGGCCCGACGGCCTACGAGCAGTACTTC.

The chain has TRBV18 and TRBJ1-1; unclear D gene. This CDR3 has 14 amino acids. CDR1 is KGHSH and CDR2 is LQKENI in the germline V gene. Trimming pared 3 bases from V and 0 bases from J, leaving 8 bases between. CDR3: CASSPGNMNTEAFF. Here the CDR3 DNA reads TGTGCCAGCTCACCGGGTAACATGAACACTGAAGCTTTCTTT. The variable domain in full, completed from reference TRBV18 and TRBJ1-1, reads NAGVMQNPRHLVRRRGQEARLRCSPMKGHSHVYWYRQLPEEGLKFMVYLQKENIIDESGMPKERFSAEFPKEGPSILRIQQVVRGDSAAYFCASSPGNMNTEAFFGQGTRLTVV.

This chain links TRBV29-1 with TRBJ2-7; weak D call: TRBD1 (6 bases). From germline, CDR1 is SQVTM and CDR2 ANQGSEA. The CDR3 contains 18 residues. V was shortened by 0 bases and J by 3 bases, with 24 bases between the two germline ends. CDR3 residues: CSVEDVGRGSSLGYEQYF. The CDR3 nucleotides read TGCAGCGTTGAAGATGTGGGCAGGGGTTCAAGTTTAGGCTACGAGCAGTACTTC.

This rearrangement joins TRBV19 to TRBJ2-2; D is possibly TRBD2 (5 bases). The CDR3 spans 15 residues. V was cut by 5 bases and J by 4 bases, with 14 bases left in between. Germline assignment: CDR1 LNHDA and CDR2 SQIVND (reference sequence). The CDR3 DNA reads TGTGCCAGTAGTGATGATGGGAGAGGCACCGGGGAGCTGTTTTTT. Its protein is CASSDDGRGTGELFF.

This rearrangement joins TRBV12-3 or TRBV12-4 to TRBJ1-5; maybe TRBD1 (5 bases). This CDR3 contains 11 residues. V shed 1 base and J shed 11 bases, with 6 bases lying between them. CDR3 coding DNA: TGTGCCAGCAGTTTAGGCAGGGCCCAGCATTTT. Translated: CASSLGRAQHF.

This chain uses TRBV6-6 with TRBJ2-1, with 9 positions matching TRBD1. V shed 3 bases and J 4 bases; nucleotides not matched to a gene: 7. Germline values: CDR1 MNHNY, CDR2 SVGAGI (reference sequence). The CDR3 is 16 amino acids. The CDR3 spells CASSYYDRGVYNEQFF. The CDR3, as DNA: TGTGCCAGCAGTTATTACGACAGGGGGGTATACAATGAGCAGTTCTTC.

The chain couples TRBV5-6 to TRBJ2-1; 8 nucleotides agree with TRBD2. The CDR3 contains 15 residues. The trim removed 5 bases at V and 1 base at J, leaving 5 bases unmatched. CDR1 and CDR2 from the germline V gene are SGHDT and YYEEEE. The CDR3 bases are TGTGCCAGCAGTCCGCTAGCGGGTTCCTACAATGAGCAGTTCTTC. Its translation: CASSPLAGSYNEQFF.

The rearrangement joins TRBV30 to TRBJ1-1; D gene unclear. From germline, CDR1 is GTSNPN and CDR2 SVGIG (reference sequence). This CDR3 has 12 amino acids. V dropped 3 bases and J dropped 6 bases, with 11 bases sitting between them. The CDR3 DNA reads as TGTGCCTGGAGAGGCAGAATGGCTGAAGCTTTCTTT. Protein product: CAWRGRMAEAFF.

The V gene is TRBV14, the J gene TRBJ2-5; D is tentatively TRBD1 or TRBD2 (6 bases each). The CDR3 is made up of 13 amino acids. The V and J ends lost 4 bases and 4 bases respectively, with 10 bases between them. Germline CDR1 is SGHDN and CDR2 is FVKESK. As DNA, the CDR3 is TGTGCCAGCAGCCGGGGGGCCAGAGAGACCCAGTACTTC. Protein: CASSRGARETQYF.

There are a few counts of this clonotype. J is TRBJ2-1 and V is TRBV19, with D perhaps given as TRBD1 or TRBD2 (5 bases each). Trimming shortened V by 4 bases and J by 2 bases, and 12 bases separated the two germline ends. Germline V gene lookup returns CDR1 LNHDA and CDR2 SQIVND (reference sequence). CDR3 size: 15 residues. Here the CDR3 reads CASSSKGTAYNEQFF. The CDR3 region has the DNA TGTGCCAGTAGTAGCAAGGGGACGGCCTACAATGAGCAGTTCTTC.

The J gene is TRBJ2-1, the V gene TRBV19; TRBD2 matches 10 bases. CDR1 is LNHDA and CDR2 is SQIVND in the germline V gene (reference sequence). V lost 2 bases to trimming and J lost 0 bases; unmatched junction nucleotides: 4. This CDR3 is 17 amino acids long. CDR3 nucleotides: TGTGCCAGTAGTATAACTAGCGGGGATCTCTCCTACAATGAGCAGTTCTTC. Translation: CASSITSGDLSYNEQFF.

The chain combines TRBV11-2 with TRBJ1-1, with 8 bases identical to TRBD1. The CDR3 sequence is 13 residues long. V shed 5 bases and J 4 bases; nucleotides not matched to a gene: 3. Per the germline V gene, CDR1 is SGHAT and CDR2 is FQNNGV. The CDR3 region is CASSQTGGTEAFF. CDR3 DNA sequence: TGTGCCAGCAGCCAAACAGGGGGCACTGAAGCTTTCTTT.

The chain combines TRBV19 with TRBJ1-1; D might be TRBD1 (6 bases). This CDR3 has 18 amino acids. The germline CDR1 and CDR2 sequences are LNHDA and SQIVND (reference sequence). Trimming pared 5 bases from V and 2 bases from J, leaving 24 bases between. This CDR3 is CASSLGGQSHTINTEAFF. The CDR3 bases are TGTGCCAGTAGTCTCGGTGGACAGAGCCATACTATTAACACTGAAGCTTTCTTT.

The rearrangement joins TRBV29-1 to TRBJ2-7; TRBD2 might be the D (5 bases). Germline CDR1 reads SQVTM; CDR2 reads ANQGSEA. The CDR3 covers 13 residues. The ends were cut back, 5 bases at V and 6 bases at J, with 17 bases in the middle. CDR3 region: CSVPGPGGGEQYF. The CDR3 nucleotides read TGCAGCGTTCCAGGACCTGGAGGAGGCGAGCAGTACTTC.

This rearrangement joins TRBV6-5 to TRBJ2-5, with 14 bases fitting TRBD2. J was trimmed by 5 bases and V by 6 bases; bases with no gene match: 8. The CDR3 length is 16 residues. Germline lookup yields CDR1 MNHEY and CDR2 SVGAGI. The CDR3 loop reads CASSKTSGGERETQYF. In DNA, the CDR3 is TGTGCCAGCAGCAAGACTAGCGGGGGGGAAAGGGAGACCCAGTACTTC.